This TCR beta chain derives from a study of T cells after yellow fever vaccination. TCRdb called the 5' RACE reads again in MiXCR, with one record for every CDR3 protein. This table holds around 600,000 distinct CDR3 sequences, over 9% found once. Worth noting for this clonotype: As yet, its antigen is unknown.

Points from the study as a whole: There was a possibility that FACS-sorted repertoires contained abundant clonotypes contaminating from the bulk population.

The CDR3 covers 15 residues. The ends lost 4 bases at V and 6 bases at J; junction bases unmatched: 8. CDR1 and CDR2 from the germline V gene are LGHDT and YNNKEL (reference sequence). Sequenced here: PBMCs, sampled on the day of the yellow fever booster vaccination. This clonotype originated in a man aged 30-40 years who received the YFV17D yellow fever vaccine. The chain has TRBV3-1 and TRBJ2-1, with 8 bases matching TRBD2. The CDR3 nucleotides read TGTGCCAGCAGCCCAGCAGCGGGAGCCAGCAATGAGCAGTTCTTC. Amino acid sequence: CASSPAAGASNEQFF.